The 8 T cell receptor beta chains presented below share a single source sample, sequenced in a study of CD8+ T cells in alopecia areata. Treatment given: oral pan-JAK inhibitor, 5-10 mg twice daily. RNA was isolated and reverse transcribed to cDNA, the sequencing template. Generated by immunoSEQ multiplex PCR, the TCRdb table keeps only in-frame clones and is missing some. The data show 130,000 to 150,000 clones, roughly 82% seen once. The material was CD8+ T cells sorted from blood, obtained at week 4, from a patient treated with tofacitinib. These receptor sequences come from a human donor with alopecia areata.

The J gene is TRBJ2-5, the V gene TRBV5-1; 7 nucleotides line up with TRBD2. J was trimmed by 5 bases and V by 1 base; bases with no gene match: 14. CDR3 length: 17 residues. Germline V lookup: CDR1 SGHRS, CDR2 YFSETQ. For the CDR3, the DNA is TGCGCCAGCAGCTTGTCCGAACTAGCGAGGGGAGTGGAGACCCAGTACTTC. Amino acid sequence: CASSLSELARGVETQYF.

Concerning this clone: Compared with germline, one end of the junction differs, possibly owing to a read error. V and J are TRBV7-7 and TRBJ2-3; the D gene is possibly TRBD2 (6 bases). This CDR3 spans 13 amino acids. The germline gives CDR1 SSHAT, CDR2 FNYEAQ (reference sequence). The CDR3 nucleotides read TGTGCTAGCAGCTTAGCGGCAGGGGATACGCAGTATTTT. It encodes CASSLAAGDTQYF.

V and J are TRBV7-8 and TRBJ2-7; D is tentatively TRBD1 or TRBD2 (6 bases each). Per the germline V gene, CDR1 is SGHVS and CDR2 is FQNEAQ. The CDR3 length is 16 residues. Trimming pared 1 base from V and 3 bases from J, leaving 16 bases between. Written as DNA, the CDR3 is TGTGCCAGCAGCTTAGTTGGACGGGGGCTTGGCTACGAGCAGTACTTC. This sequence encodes CASSLVGRGLGYEQYF.

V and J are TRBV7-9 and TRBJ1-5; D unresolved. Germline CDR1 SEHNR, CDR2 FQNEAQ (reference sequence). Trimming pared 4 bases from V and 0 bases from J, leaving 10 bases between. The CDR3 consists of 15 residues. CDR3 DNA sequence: TGTGCCAGCAGCTCCGAGGGCTATAGCAATCAGCCCCAGCATTTT. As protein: CASSSEGYSNQPQHF.

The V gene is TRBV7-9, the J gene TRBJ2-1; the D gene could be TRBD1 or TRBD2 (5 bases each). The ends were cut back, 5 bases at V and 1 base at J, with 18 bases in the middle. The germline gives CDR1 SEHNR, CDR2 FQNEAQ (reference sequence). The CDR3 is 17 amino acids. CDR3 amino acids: CASSPGPTGASYNEQFF. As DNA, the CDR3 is TGTGCCAGCAGCCCCGGGCCCACCGGGGCGTCCTACAATGAGCAGTTCTTC.

This CDR3 is CASSLATRTGLLTYEQYF. In nucleotides, the CDR3 is TGTGCCAGCAGCTTAGCTACTAGGACAGGCTTACTCACCTACGAGCAGTACTTC. This chain links TRBV7-2 with TRBJ2-7, with 7 bases lining up with TRBD1. The germline gives CDR1 SGHTA, CDR2 FQGNSA. V shed 0 bases and J 2 bases; nucleotides not matched to a gene: 13. This CDR3 contains 18 residues. The variable domain in full, with the rest retrieved from reference TRBV7-2 and TRBJ2-7, is GAGVSQSPSNKVTEKGKDVELRCDPISGHTALYWYRQSLGQGLEFLIYFQGNSAPDKSGLPSDRFSAERTGGSVSTLTIQRTQQEDSAVYLCASSLATRTGLLTYEQYFGPGTRLTVT.

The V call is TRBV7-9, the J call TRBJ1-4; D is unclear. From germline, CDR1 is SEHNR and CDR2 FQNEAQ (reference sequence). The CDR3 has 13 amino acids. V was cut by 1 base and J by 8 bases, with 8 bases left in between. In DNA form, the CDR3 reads TGTGCCAGCAGCTTAGGGGAGCGGGAAAAACTGTTTTTT. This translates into CASSLGEREKLFF.

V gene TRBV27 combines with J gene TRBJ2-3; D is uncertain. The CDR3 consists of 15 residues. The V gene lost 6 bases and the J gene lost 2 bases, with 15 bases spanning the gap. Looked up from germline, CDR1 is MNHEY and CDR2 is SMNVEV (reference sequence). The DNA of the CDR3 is TGTGCCAGCAGAGTAGGCGGTGACTCCACAGATACGCAGTATTTT. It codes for CASRVGGDSTDTQYF.